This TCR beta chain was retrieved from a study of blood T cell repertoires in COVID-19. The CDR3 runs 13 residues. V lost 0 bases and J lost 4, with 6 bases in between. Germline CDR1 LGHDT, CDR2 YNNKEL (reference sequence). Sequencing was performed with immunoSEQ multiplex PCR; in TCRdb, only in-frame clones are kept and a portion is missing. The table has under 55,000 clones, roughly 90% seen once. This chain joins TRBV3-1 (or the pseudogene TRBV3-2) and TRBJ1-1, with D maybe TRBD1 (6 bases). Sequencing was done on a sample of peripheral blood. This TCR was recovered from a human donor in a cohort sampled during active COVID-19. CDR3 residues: CASSQDRGTEAFF. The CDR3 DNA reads TGTGCCAGCAGCCAAGACAGGGGCACTGAAGCTTTCTTT.